This T cell receptor (beta chain) stems from a study of tumor and adjacent non-tumor tissue in lung cancer. This clonotype was counted only a few times. The V end lost 4 bases, the J end lost 4 bases, and 7 bases lay between the germline ends. CDR3 size: 12 residues. The germline gives CDR1 LNHDA, CDR2 SQIVND (reference sequence). The template was RNA from unsorted bulk tissue. The library came from three nested PCR rounds adapted from ARM-PCR protocols. TCRdb processed the multiplex PCR reads anew with MiXCR; each CDR3 protein has one entry. The profile shows 55,000 to 75,000 distinct CDR3 sequences, roughly 60% of them singletons.

The genes are TRBV19 and TRBJ1-1, with D maybe TRBD1 (5 bases). The receptor's source is a man in his forties or fifties with non-small cell lung cancer. Sequenced sample: lung tumor tissue. CDR3 nucleotide sequence: TGTGCCAGTAGTAAAGACAGCACTGAAGCTTTCTTT. Protein: CASSKDSTEAFF.